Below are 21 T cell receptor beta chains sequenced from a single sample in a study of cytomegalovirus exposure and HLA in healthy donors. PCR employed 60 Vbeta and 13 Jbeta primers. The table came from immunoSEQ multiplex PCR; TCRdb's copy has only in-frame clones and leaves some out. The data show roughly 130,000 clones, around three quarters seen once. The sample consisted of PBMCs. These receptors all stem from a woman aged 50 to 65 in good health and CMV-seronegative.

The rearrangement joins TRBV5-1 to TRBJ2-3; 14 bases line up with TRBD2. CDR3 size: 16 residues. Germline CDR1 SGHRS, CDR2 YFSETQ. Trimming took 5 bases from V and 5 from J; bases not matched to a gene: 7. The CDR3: CASSRTGTSGRDTQYF. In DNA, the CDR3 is TGCGCCAGCAGTCGAACCGGGACTAGCGGGAGAGATACGCAGTATTTT.

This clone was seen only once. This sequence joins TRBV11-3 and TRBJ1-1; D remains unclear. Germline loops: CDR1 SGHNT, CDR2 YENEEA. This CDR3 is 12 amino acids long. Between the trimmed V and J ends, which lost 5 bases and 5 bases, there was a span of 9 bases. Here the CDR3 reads CASSPQETEAFF. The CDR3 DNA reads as TGTGCCAGCAGCCCCCAAGAGACTGAAGCTTTCTTT.

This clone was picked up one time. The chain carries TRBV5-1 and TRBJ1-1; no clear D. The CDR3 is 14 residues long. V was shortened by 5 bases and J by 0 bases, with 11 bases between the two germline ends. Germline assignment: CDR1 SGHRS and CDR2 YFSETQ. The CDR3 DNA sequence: TGCGCCAGCAGTCCCGAGATCATGAACACTGAAGCTTTCTTT. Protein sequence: CASSPEIMNTEAFF.

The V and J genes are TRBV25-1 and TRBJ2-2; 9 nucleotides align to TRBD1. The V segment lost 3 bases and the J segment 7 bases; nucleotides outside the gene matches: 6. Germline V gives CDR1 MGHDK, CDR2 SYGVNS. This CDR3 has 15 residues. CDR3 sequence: CASSDWDRAYGELFF. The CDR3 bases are TGTGCCAGCAGTGACTGGGACAGGGCGTACGGGGAGCTGTTTTTT. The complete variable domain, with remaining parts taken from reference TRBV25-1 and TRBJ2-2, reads EADIYQTPRYLVIGTGKKITLECSQTMGHDKMYWYQQDPGMELHLIHYSYGVNSTEKGDLSSESTVSRIRTEHFPLTLESARPSHTSQYLCASSDWDRAYGELFFGEGSRLTVL.

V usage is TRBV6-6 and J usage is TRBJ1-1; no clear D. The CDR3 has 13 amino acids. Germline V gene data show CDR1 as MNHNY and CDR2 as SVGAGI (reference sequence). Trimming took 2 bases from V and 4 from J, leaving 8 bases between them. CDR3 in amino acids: CASSYSKSTEAFF. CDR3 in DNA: TGTGCCAGCAGTTACAGCAAAAGCACTGAAGCTTTCTTT.

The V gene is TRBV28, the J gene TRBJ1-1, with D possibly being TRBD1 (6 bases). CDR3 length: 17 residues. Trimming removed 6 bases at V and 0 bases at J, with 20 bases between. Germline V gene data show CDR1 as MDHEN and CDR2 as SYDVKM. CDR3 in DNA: TGTGCCAGCAGCCCAAGCTGGGCGGGGGACATGAACACTGAAGCTTTCTTT. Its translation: CASSPSWAGDMNTEAFF. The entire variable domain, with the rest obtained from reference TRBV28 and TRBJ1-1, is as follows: DVKVTQSSRYLVKRTGEKVFLECVQDMDHENMFWYRQDPGLGLRLIYFSYDVKMKEKGDIPEGYSVSREKKERFSLILESASTNQTSMYLCASSPSWAGDMNTEAFFGQGTRLTVV.

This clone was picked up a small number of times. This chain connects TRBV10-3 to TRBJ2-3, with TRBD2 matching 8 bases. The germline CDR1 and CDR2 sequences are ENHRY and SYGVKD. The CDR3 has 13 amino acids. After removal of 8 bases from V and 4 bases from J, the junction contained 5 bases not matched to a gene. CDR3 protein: CAIYSGVADTQYF. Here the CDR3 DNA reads TGTGCCATCTATAGCGGGGTGGCAGATACGCAGTATTTT.

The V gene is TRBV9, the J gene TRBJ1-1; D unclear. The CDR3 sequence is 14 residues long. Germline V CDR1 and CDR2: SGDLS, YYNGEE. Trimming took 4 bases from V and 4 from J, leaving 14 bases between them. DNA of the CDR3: TGTGCCAGCAGCCCATCTCAGTGGGCCACTGAAGCTTTCTTT. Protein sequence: CASSPSQWATEAFF.

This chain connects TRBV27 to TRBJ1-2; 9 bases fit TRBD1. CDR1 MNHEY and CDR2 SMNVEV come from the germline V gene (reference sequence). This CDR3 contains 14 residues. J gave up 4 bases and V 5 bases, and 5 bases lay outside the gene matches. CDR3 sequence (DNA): TGTGCCAGCAGTAGTCCGGGACAGGGCTATGGCTACACCTTC. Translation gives CASSSPGQGYGYTF.

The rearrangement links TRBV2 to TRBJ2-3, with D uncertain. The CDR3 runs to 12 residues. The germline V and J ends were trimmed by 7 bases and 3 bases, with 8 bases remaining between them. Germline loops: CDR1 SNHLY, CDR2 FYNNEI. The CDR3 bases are TGTGCCAGCATTCCGGGTACAGATACGCAGTATTTT. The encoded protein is CASIPGTDTQYF.

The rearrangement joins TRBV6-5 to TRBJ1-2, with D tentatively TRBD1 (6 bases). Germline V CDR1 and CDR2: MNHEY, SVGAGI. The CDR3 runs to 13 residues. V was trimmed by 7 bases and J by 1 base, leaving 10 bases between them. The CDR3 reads CASTRGGNYGYTF. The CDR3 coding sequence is TGTGCCAGCACTCGAGGGGGTAACTATGGCTACACCTTC.

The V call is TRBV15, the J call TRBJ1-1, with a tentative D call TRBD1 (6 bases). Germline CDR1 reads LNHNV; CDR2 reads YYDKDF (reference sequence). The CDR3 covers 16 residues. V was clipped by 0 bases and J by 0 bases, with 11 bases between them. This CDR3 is CATSRDGGSMNTEAFF. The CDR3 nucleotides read TGTGCCACCAGCAGAGATGGGGGCAGTATGAACACTGAAGCTTTCTTT.

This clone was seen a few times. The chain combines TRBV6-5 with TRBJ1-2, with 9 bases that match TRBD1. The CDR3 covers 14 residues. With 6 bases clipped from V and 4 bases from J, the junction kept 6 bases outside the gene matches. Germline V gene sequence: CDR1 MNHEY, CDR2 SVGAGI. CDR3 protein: CASRAPGQGYGYTF. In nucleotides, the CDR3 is TGTGCCAGCAGAGCCCCGGGACAGGGCTATGGCTACACCTTC.

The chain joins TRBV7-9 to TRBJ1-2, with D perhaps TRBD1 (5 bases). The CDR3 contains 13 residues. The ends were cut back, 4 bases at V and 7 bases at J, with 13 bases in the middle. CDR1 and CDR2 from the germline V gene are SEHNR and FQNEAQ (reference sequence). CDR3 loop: CASSSGREAGYTF. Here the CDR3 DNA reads TGTGCCAGCAGCTCAGGCAGGGAAGCTGGCTACACCTTC.

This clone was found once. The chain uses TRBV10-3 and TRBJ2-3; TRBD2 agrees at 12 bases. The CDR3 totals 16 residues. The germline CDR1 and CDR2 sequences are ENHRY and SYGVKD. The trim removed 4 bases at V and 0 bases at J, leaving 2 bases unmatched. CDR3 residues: CAISGLAGASTDTQYF. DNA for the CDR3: TGTGCCATCAGTGGACTAGCGGGAGCTAGCACAGATACGCAGTATTTT.

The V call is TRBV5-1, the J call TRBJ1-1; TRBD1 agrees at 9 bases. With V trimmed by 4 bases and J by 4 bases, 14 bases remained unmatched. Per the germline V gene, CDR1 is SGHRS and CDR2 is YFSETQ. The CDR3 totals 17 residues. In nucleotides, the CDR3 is TGCGCCAGCAGCCCCGGGACAGGGTCCTCTCTTGGCACTGAAGCTTTCTTT. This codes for CASSPGTGSSLGTEAFF.

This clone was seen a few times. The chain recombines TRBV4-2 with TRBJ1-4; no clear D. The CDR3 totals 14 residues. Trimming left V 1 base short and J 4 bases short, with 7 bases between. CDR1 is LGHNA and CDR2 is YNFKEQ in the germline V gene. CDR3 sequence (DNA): TGTGCCAGCAGCCAAGTCACAGTTAATGAAAAACTGTTTTTT. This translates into CASSQVTVNEKLFF.

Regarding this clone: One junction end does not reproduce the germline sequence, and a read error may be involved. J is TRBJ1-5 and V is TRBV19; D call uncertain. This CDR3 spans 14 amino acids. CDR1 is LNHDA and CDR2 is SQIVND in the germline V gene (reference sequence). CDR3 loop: CASSPDSSNQPQNF. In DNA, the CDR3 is TGTGCCAGTAGTCCTGATTCTAGCAATCAGCCCCAGAATTTT.

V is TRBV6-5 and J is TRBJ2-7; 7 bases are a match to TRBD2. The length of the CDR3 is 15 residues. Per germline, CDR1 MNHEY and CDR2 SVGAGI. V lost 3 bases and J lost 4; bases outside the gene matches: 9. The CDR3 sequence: CASSYVGGTEYEQYF. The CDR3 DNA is TGTGCCAGCAGTTATGTGGGGGGGACGGAATACGAGCAGTACTTC.

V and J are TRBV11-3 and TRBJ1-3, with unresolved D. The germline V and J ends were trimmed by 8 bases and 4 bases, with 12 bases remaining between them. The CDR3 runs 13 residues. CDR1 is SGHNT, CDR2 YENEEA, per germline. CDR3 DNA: TGTGCCAGCGAACCAGTGTCCGGAAACACCATATATTTT. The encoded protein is CASEPVSGNTIYF.

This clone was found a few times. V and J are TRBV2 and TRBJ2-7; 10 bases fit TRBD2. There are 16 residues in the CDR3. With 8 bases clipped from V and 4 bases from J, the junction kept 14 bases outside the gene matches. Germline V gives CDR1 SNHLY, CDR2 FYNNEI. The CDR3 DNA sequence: TGTGCCAGCCGACTTAAAGCGGGAGGGCCCGGGTACGAGCAGTACGTC. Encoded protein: CASRLKAGGPGYEQYV.